The rows below give T cell receptor beta chains drawn from one sample of a study of identical twins. TCRdb passed the 5' RACE reads through MiXCR, listing each CDR3 protein once. In the table there are 350,000 to 450,000 distinct CDR3 sequences, around a sixth of which are singletons. The material sequenced was naive T cells sorted from blood. These receptors all stem from a man between 45 and 60 years old in good health. CDR3s include the opening cysteine and the closing phenylalanine or tryptophan. The D gene is left open where the match is weak. Clone size, where shown, is once, few, many, or a class for clones that have expanded.

J gene: TRBJ2-3; clone size: -; D gene: TRBD1; V gene: TRBV6-1; CDR3 protein: CASSSGTGVRDTQYF; CDR3 DNA: TGTGCCAGCAGCTCCGGGACAGGGGTTCGTGATACGCAGTATTTT
J gene: TRBJ2-1; clone size: few; D gene: -; V gene: TRBV5-6; CDR3 protein: CASSLRVTSSYNEQFF; CDR3 DNA: TGTGCCAGCAGCTTACGAGTGACGAGCTCCTACAATGAGCAGTTCTTC
J gene: TRBJ1-4; clone size: few; D gene: -; V gene: TRBV25-1; CDR3 protein: CASSGDRGKLFF; CDR3 DNA: TGTGCCAGCAGTGGGGACCGGGGAAAACTGTTTTTT
J gene: TRBJ1-6; clone size: -; D gene: -; V gene: TRBV7-9; CDR3 protein: CASSLGAMGRISPLHF; CDR3 DNA: TGTGCCAGCAGCTTGGGCGCGATGGGCAGAATCTCACCCCTCCACTTT
J gene: TRBJ2-1; clone size: few; D gene: TRBD2; V gene: TRBV20-1; CDR3 protein: CSAGATSGDYNEQFF; CDR3 DNA: TGCAGTGCTGGGGCGACTAGCGGGGATTACAATGAGCAGTTCTTC
J gene: TRBJ2-6; clone size: many; D gene: -; V gene: TRBV2; CDR3 protein: CASSKLRGDSGANVLTF; CDR3 DNA: TGTGCCAGCAGTAAACTCAGGGGGGACTCTGGGGCCAACGTCCTGACTTTC
J gene: TRBJ1-1; clone size: once; D gene: -; V gene: TRBV11-2; CDR3 protein: CASSLGRRNTEAFF; CDR3 DNA: TGTGCCAGCAGCTTAGGACGGAGGAACACTGAAGCTTTCTTT
J gene: TRBJ1-6; clone size: few; D gene: -; V gene: TRBV11-2; CDR3 protein: CASSLLNGPSPLHF; CDR3 DNA: TGTGCCAGCAGCCTCTTAAACGGTCCCTCGCCCCTCCACTTT
J gene: TRBJ2-3; clone size: many; D gene: -; V gene: TRBV15; CDR3 protein: CATSRDYRTTITDTQYF; CDR3 DNA: TGTGCCACCAGCAGAGATTATAGGACTACCATAACAGATACGCAGTATTTT
J gene: TRBJ2-7; clone size: many; D gene: -; V gene: TRBV20-1; CDR3 protein: CSARYPSYEQYF; CDR3 DNA: TGCAGTGCTAGATACCCCTCCTACGAGCAGTACTTC